Each of the 18 T cell receptor beta chains below was sequenced from the same sample in a study of T cell changes during pregnancy in multiple sclerosis. TCRdb's table, derived via immunoSEQ multiplex PCR, lists solely in-frame clones and lacks some. This table holds approximately 40,000 clones, roughly 90% found once. Sample: CD8+ T cells from peripheral blood mononuclear cells, taken in the third trimester of pregnancy. The receptor set was obtained from a female donor with multiple sclerosis, enrolled in a pregnancy study.

The chain combines TRBV27 with TRBJ2-2, with 8 bases that match TRBD1. Unmatched junction bases numbered 8, after V lost 5 bases and J lost 0 bases. CDR3 length: 17 amino acids. Per germline, CDR1 MNHEY and CDR2 SMNVEV (reference sequence). The CDR3 region has the DNA TGTGCCAGCAGTGACTGGCAGGGGGCGGCGAACACCGGGGAGCTGTTTTTT. It yields the protein CASSDWQGAANTGELFF.

This clone was counted once. The chain has TRBV11-2 and TRBJ2-1; a possible D gene is TRBD2 (6 bases). The germline V gene encodes CDR1 SGHAT and CDR2 FQNNGV. V was cut by 2 bases and J by 0 bases, with 11 bases left in between. This CDR3 has 16 residues. The CDR3 bases are TGTGCCAGCAGCTTAATGGGCGGGGTCTCCTACAATGAGCAGTTCTTC. It yields the protein CASSLMGGVSYNEQFF.

The chain employs TRBV19 and TRBJ1-1; 7 nucleotides agree with TRBD1. The CDR3 extends over 12 amino acids. Germline loops: CDR1 LNHDA, CDR2 SQIVND (reference sequence). The V segment lost 8 bases and the J segment 4 bases; nucleotides outside the gene matches: 4. CDR3 nucleotide sequence: TGTGCCAGTGTTAGACAGGGCACTGAAGCTTTCTTT. Translating gives CASVRQGTEAFF.

This clone was observed a single time. The rearrangement uses TRBV5-1 and TRBJ2-1, with a possible D match to TRBD1 (5 bases). This CDR3 contains 16 residues. Germline loops: CDR1 SGHRS, CDR2 YFSETQ. V was shortened by 0 bases and J by 3 bases, with 13 bases between the two germline ends. CDR3 region: CASSLASGANYNEQFF. In DNA form, the CDR3 reads TGCGCCAGCAGCTTGGCGTCTGGGGCAAACTACAATGAGCAGTTCTTC.

V and J are TRBV6-6 and TRBJ1-1; TRBD1 is a possible D gene (6 bases). The CDR3 runs 15 residues. V lost 0 bases and J 3 bases, leaving 11 bases between the germline ends. Germline loops: CDR1 MNHNY, CDR2 SVGAGI (reference sequence). Here the CDR3 reads CASSYSSGVDTEAFF. In nucleotides, the CDR3 is TGTGCCAGCAGTTACTCGTCAGGGGTGGACACTGAAGCTTTCTTT.

This chain links TRBV4-3 with TRBJ2-1, with D possibly being TRBD2 (5 bases). CDR1 and CDR2 from the germline V gene are LGHNA and YSLEER. V was shortened by 3 bases and J by 9 bases, with 15 bases between the two germline ends. There are 14 residues in the CDR3. CDR3 sequence: CASSQRTSRGEQFF. CDR3 sequence (DNA): TGCGCCAGCAGCCAGAGGACTTCACGGGGTGAGCAGTTCTTC.

The chain has TRBV29-1 and TRBJ2-5; 11 positions agree with TRBD2. Germline V gives CDR1 SQVTM, CDR2 ANQGSEA. The CDR3 loop spans 16 amino acids. V lost 6 bases, J lost 0 bases, and 9 bases stayed unmatched. In DNA, the CDR3 is TGCAGCGTCCGACTAGCGGGATTGATTTACCAAGAGACCCAGTACTTC. Translating gives CSVRLAGLIYQETQYF.

The chain has TRBV5-6 and TRBJ1-1; D not resolved. CDR3 length equals 12 residues. The V gene lost 0 bases and the J gene lost 8 bases, with 8 bases spanning the gap. Germline lookup yields CDR1 SGHDT and CDR2 YYEEEE. The CDR3 region is CASSLAKHEAFF. DNA of the CDR3: TGTGCCAGCAGCTTGGCTAAGCACGAAGCTTTCTTT.

This chain uses TRBV18 with TRBJ2-3; tentatively, D is TRBD1 (6 bases). Germline lookup yields CDR1 KGHSH and CDR2 LQKENI. The CDR3 runs 17 residues. V was cut by 1 base and J by 2 bases, with 16 bases left in between. The CDR3: CASSPLHPGDYTDTQYF. The CDR3 nucleotides read TGTGCCAGCTCACCACTTCACCCAGGGGATTACACAGATACGCAGTATTTT.

The gene calls are TRBV6-5 and TRBJ1-4, with 7 bases that match TRBD1. CDR1 MNHEY and CDR2 SVGAGI come from the germline V gene. There are 15 residues in the CDR3. V was pared by 6 bases and J by 6 bases, with 10 bases of the junction left unmatched. CDR3 nucleotides: TGTGCCAGCAGCTCCGACAGGGCCCGGGATGAAAAACTGTTTTTT. Translating it yields CASSSDRARDEKLFF.

The count of this clone is one. The chain carries TRBV19 and TRBJ2-7; D perhaps matches TRBD1 (6 bases). Germline lookup yields CDR1 LNHDA and CDR2 SQIVND (reference sequence). Trimming left V 9 bases short and J 0 bases short, with 15 bases between. CDR3 size: 14 residues. Written as DNA, the CDR3 is TGTGCCAGCAAAAACCGGGACACCTCCTACGAGCAGTACTTC. Translated: CASKNRDTSYEQYF.

The chain uses TRBV27 and TRBJ2-1; 9 nucleotides agree with TRBD1. There are 13 residues in the CDR3. J lost 14 bases, V lost 2 bases, and 7 bases had no gene match. Germline-derived CDR1 and CDR2 are MNHEY and SMNVEV (reference sequence). This CDR3 is CASSLGSGQGKFF. For the CDR3, the DNA is TGTGCCAGCAGTTTAGGGTCGGGACAGGGAAAGTTCTTC.

The rearrangement uses TRBV27 and TRBJ1-1, with TRBD1 identical over 10 bases. Germline loops: CDR1 MNHEY, CDR2 SMNVEV (reference sequence). The CDR3 extends over 14 amino acids. The junction had 5 bases not matched to a gene; V was cut back by 0 bases and J by 10 bases. The CDR3 nucleotides read TGTGCCAGCAGTTTATCCGGGACAGGGGATGGAGCTTTCTTT. This encodes CASSLSGTGDGAFF.

Points on this clone: Other DNA sequences in this sample translate to the same CDR3. The chain recombines TRBV29-1 with TRBJ2-1; 10 nucleotides line up with TRBD2. The J segment lost 4 bases and the V segment lost 6 bases, leaving 3 bases of the junction unmatched. CDR1 is SQVTM, CDR2 ANQGSEA, per germline. The CDR3 runs to 13 residues. CDR3 sequence (DNA): TGCAGCGTAGCGGGAGGGGATTACAATGAGCAGTTCTTC. Translating it yields CSVAGGDYNEQFF.

The chain recombines TRBV6-1 with TRBJ2-7, with 8 bases aligning to TRBD1. Germline loops: CDR1 MNHNS, CDR2 SASEGT. J was trimmed by 6 bases and V by 4 bases; bases with no gene match: 14. The CDR3 loop spans 16 amino acids. The CDR3 DNA reads TGTGCCAGCAGTGGAAGGACAGGGCCGGAACCCTTCGAGCAGTACTTC. Its translation: CASSGRTGPEPFEQYF.

The rearrangement uses TRBV7-2 and TRBJ2-3, with 7 bases identical to TRBD1. J gave up 0 bases and V 4 bases, and 7 bases lay outside the gene matches. The CDR3 has 16 amino acids. Germline lookup yields CDR1 SGHTA and CDR2 FQGNSA. In DNA form, the CDR3 reads TGTGCCAGCAGCTCTATAACAGGGGAGAGCACAGATACGCAGTATTTT. The encoded protein is CASSSITGESTDTQYF.

V usage is TRBV19 and J usage is TRBJ1-5, with D perhaps matching TRBD1 (6 bases). Germline V gene sequence: CDR1 LNHDA, CDR2 SQIVND (reference sequence). The V end was cut by 7 bases, the J end by 1 base, with 14 bases between. The CDR3 loop spans 15 amino acids. Here the CDR3 reads CASTGGAVSNQPQHF. The CDR3 DNA is TGTGCCAGTACGGGGGGCGCGGTGAGCAATCAGCCCCAGCATTTT.

This chain connects TRBV6-1 to TRBJ2-7; the match to TRBD2 covers 7 bases. V was clipped by 8 bases and J by 4 bases; unmatched bases: 11. Per germline, CDR1 MNHNS and CDR2 SASEGT. This CDR3 has 14 amino acids. In nucleotides, the CDR3 is TGTGCCAGCTTAAAGCGGGATCGGGGTTACGAGCAGTACTTC. It yields the protein CASLKRDRGYEQYF.